A selection of T cell receptor beta chains follows, all from one sample in a study of blood T cell repertoires in COVID-19. Some clones are missing from TCRdb's copy, which holds only in-frame ones; the method was immunoSEQ multiplex PCR. The sample carries roughly 200,000 clones, about four fifths recorded once. Input material: peripheral blood. Source of these receptors: a man in his forties or fifties with active or convalescent COVID-19. The conserved cysteine and the conserved F or W are not part of the CDR3 here. Fields, in order: CDR3 protein, CDR3 length, clone size, D gene, J gene, V gene. A D gene is named only where the DNA matches it firmly. Size is omitted from some rows. Given values are once, few, many or a class for expanded clones.

CDR3 protein: ASSMGVGGPVDTQY; CDR3 length: 14; clone size: -; D gene: -; J gene: TRBJ2-3; V gene: TRBV19
CDR3 protein: ASTRGRGAYEQY; CDR3 length: 12; clone size: -; D gene: -; J gene: TRBJ2-7; V gene: TRBV6-5
CDR3 protein: ASSQEQADTQY; CDR3 length: 11; clone size: -; D gene: -; J gene: TRBJ2-3; V gene: TRBV4-3
CDR3 protein: ASSPGDRTNSPLH; CDR3 length: 13; clone size: -; D gene: TRBD1; J gene: TRBJ1-6; V gene: TRBV9
CDR3 protein: ASSMKPRRTGPEKLF; CDR3 length: 15; clone size: -; D gene: -; J gene: TRBJ1-4; V gene: TRBV19
CDR3 protein: ASSSRVENTEAF; CDR3 length: 12; clone size: -; D gene: -; J gene: TRBJ1-1; V gene: TRBV28
CDR3 protein: ASSLGPSVGYGYT; CDR3 length: 13; clone size: -; D gene: -; J gene: TRBJ1-2; V gene: TRBV7-2
CDR3 protein: ASADPGAGANVLT; CDR3 length: 13; clone size: -; D gene: -; J gene: TRBJ2-6; V gene: TRBV6-6
CDR3 protein: ASSGRGLGETQY; CDR3 length: 12; clone size: -; D gene: TRBD1; J gene: TRBJ2-5; V gene: TRBV5-1
CDR3 protein: ASSYSKGVNTEAF; CDR3 length: 13; clone size: -; D gene: -; J gene: TRBJ1-1; V gene: TRBV6-5
CDR3 protein: ASDPNPGQGANEKLF; CDR3 length: 15; clone size: -; D gene: -; J gene: TRBJ1-4; V gene: TRBV21-1
CDR3 protein: ASSTAGGTNEKLF; CDR3 length: 13; clone size: -; D gene: -; J gene: TRBJ1-4; V gene: TRBV19
CDR3 protein: SVEASGGISYNEQF; CDR3 length: 14; clone size: -; D gene: TRBD2; J gene: TRBJ2-1; V gene: TRBV29-1
CDR3 protein: ASSMRRGGGQETQY; CDR3 length: 14; clone size: once; D gene: TRBD2; J gene: TRBJ2-5; V gene: TRBV27
CDR3 protein: ASSPTGGNGYT; CDR3 length: 11; clone size: -; D gene: TRBD1; J gene: TRBJ1-2; V gene: TRBV5-4
CDR3 protein: ASSAWDFQSSGANVLT; CDR3 length: 16; clone size: -; D gene: -; J gene: TRBJ2-6; V gene: TRBV9
CDR3 protein: ASSSGSSSPLH; CDR3 length: 11; clone size: -; D gene: -; J gene: TRBJ1-6; V gene: TRBV11-3
CDR3 protein: ASSPERGRVAF; CDR3 length: 11; clone size: -; D gene: TRBD1; J gene: TRBJ1-1; V gene: TRBV18
CDR3 protein: ASSLIEGNTEAF; CDR3 length: 12; clone size: -; D gene: -; J gene: TRBJ1-1; V gene: TRBV7-9
CDR3 protein: ASSRGDSTSAETQY; CDR3 length: 14; clone size: -; D gene: TRBD2; J gene: TRBJ2-5; V gene: TRBV5-1
CDR3 protein: ASSLARGAVEQF; CDR3 length: 12; clone size: -; D gene: -; J gene: TRBJ2-1; V gene: TRBV7-8
CDR3 protein: ASSLDRNTEAF; CDR3 length: 11; clone size: -; D gene: -; J gene: TRBJ1-1; V gene: TRBV11-2
CDR3 protein: ASSLRAGGYTGELF; CDR3 length: 14; clone size: -; D gene: TRBD1; J gene: TRBJ2-2; V gene: TRBV7-9
CDR3 protein: ASSLGPGGTEAF; CDR3 length: 12; clone size: few; D gene: -; J gene: TRBJ1-1; V gene: TRBV7-2
CDR3 protein: ASSGFRGVNTGELF; CDR3 length: 14; clone size: -; D gene: -; J gene: TRBJ2-2; V gene: TRBV5-1
CDR3 protein: ASSPRTDAYEQY; CDR3 length: 12; clone size: -; D gene: -; J gene: TRBJ2-7; V gene: TRBV5-1
CDR3 protein: ASSPGGGFRELF; CDR3 length: 12; clone size: -; D gene: TRBD2; J gene: TRBJ2-2; V gene: TRBV7-2
CDR3 protein: AWGTGGYTEAF; CDR3 length: 11; clone size: -; D gene: TRBD1; J gene: TRBJ1-1; V gene: TRBV30
CDR3 protein: ASRTSGGTGELF; CDR3 length: 12; clone size: -; D gene: TRBD2; J gene: TRBJ2-2; V gene: TRBV3-1/TRBV3-2
CDR3 protein: ASNFERNYGYT; CDR3 length: 11; clone size: -; D gene: -; J gene: TRBJ1-2; V gene: TRBV19
CDR3 protein: ASHLGQQAF; CDR3 length: 9; clone size: -; D gene: TRBD1; J gene: TRBJ1-1; V gene: TRBV6-5
CDR3 protein: ASSQGGGTATNSPLH; CDR3 length: 15; clone size: -; D gene: TRBD1; J gene: TRBJ1-6; V gene: TRBV4-1
CDR3 protein: ASRPPGLAGTDTQY; CDR3 length: 14; clone size: -; D gene: TRBD2; J gene: TRBJ2-3; V gene: TRBV6-6
CDR3 protein: ASGQTTDTQY; CDR3 length: 10; clone size: -; D gene: TRBD1; J gene: TRBJ2-3; V gene: TRBV6-5
CDR3 protein: ASSPRGGRNTGELF; CDR3 length: 14; clone size: -; D gene: -; J gene: TRBJ2-2; V gene: TRBV13
CDR3 protein: ATSRDRNYGYT; CDR3 length: 11; clone size: -; D gene: -; J gene: TRBJ1-2; V gene: TRBV15
CDR3 protein: ASAQDRGINYGYT; CDR3 length: 13; clone size: -; D gene: TRBD1; J gene: TRBJ1-2; V gene: TRBV12-5
CDR3 protein: ASRSGSSYEQY; CDR3 length: 11; clone size: few; D gene: -; J gene: TRBJ2-7; V gene: TRBV28
CDR3 protein: ASSHPRWGTGGPGNEQF; CDR3 length: 17; clone size: -; D gene: TRBD1; J gene: TRBJ2-1; V gene: TRBV4-3
CDR3 protein: ASSQGNLDRTHIIPQH; CDR3 length: 16; clone size: -; D gene: -; J gene: TRBJ1-5; V gene: TRBV3-1/TRBV3-2
CDR3 protein: ASSGPGQAYEQY; CDR3 length: 12; clone size: -; D gene: -; J gene: TRBJ2-7; V gene: TRBV5-1
CDR3 protein: ASSFRDRDLPEQY; CDR3 length: 13; clone size: -; D gene: TRBD1; J gene: TRBJ2-7; V gene: TRBV5-1
CDR3 protein: ASSFARADSPLH; CDR3 length: 12; clone size: once; D gene: -; J gene: TRBJ1-6; V gene: TRBV27
CDR3 protein: ASSQDDRGNEQF; CDR3 length: 12; clone size: -; D gene: -; J gene: TRBJ2-1; V gene: TRBV4-1
CDR3 protein: ASSLGRADEQY; CDR3 length: 11; clone size: -; D gene: -; J gene: TRBJ2-7; V gene: TRBV5-5
CDR3 protein: ATSDASGGPNEQF; CDR3 length: 13; clone size: -; D gene: TRBD2; J gene: TRBJ2-1; V gene: TRBV24-1
CDR3 protein: ASSLGLAGSTDTQY; CDR3 length: 14; clone size: -; D gene: TRBD2; J gene: TRBJ2-3; V gene: TRBV13